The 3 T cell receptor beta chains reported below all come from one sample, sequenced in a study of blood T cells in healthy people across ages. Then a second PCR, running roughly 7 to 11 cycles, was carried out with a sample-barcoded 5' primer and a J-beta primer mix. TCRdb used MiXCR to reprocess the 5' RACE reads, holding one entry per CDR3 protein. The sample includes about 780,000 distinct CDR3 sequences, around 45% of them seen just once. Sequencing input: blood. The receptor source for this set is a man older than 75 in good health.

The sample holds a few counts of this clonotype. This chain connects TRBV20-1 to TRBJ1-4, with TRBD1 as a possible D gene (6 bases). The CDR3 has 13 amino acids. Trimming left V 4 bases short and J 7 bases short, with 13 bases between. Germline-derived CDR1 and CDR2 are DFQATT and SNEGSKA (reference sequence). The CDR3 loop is CSAKGGGGEKLFF. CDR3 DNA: TGCAGTGCTAAGGGGGGAGGCGGTGAAAAACTGTTTTTT.

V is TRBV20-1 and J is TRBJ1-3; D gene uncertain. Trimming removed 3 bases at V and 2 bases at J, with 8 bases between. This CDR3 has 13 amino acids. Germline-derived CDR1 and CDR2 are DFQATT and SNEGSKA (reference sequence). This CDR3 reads CSASNPPGNTIYF. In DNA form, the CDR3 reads TGCAGTGCTAGCAACCCGCCTGGAAACACCATATATTTT.

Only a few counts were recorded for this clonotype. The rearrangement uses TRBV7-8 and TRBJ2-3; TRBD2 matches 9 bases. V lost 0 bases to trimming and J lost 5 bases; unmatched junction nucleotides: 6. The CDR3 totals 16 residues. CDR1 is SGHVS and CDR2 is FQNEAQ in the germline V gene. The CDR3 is CASSLAGTSFIDTQYF. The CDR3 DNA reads TGTGCCAGCAGCTTAGCCGGGACTAGCTTTATAGATACGCAGTATTTT. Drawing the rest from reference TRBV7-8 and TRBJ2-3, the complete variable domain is GAGVSQSPRYKVAKRGQDVALRCDPISGHVSLFWYQQALGQGPEFLTYFQNEAQLDKSGLPSDRFFAERPEGSVSTLKIQRTQQEDSAVYLCASSLAGTSFIDTQYFGPGTRLTVL.